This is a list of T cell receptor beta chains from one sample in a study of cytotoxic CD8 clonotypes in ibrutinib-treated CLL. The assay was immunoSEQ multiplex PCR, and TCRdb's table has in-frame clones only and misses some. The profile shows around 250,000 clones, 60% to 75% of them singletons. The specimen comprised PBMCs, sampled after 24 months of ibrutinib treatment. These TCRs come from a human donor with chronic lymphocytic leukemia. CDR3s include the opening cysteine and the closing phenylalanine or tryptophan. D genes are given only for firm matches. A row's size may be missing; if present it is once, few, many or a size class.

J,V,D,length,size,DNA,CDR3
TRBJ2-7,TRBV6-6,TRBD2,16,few,TGTGCCAGCAGTGGAACTAGCGGGAGTGGGGCCTACGAGCAGTACTTC,CASSGTSGSGAYEQYF
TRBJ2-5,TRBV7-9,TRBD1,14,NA,TGTGCCAGCAGCCATACAGGGGGCGCAGAGACCCAGTACTTC,CASSHTGGAETQYF
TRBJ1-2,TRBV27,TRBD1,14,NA,TGTGCCAGCAGTCGGACAGGGGAGTTCTATGGCTACACCTTC,CASSRTGEFYGYTF
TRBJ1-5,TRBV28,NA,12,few,TGTGCCAGCCAGGACGAGGGCCAGCCCCAGCATTTT,CASQDEGQPQHF
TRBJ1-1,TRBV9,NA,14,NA,TGTGCCAGCAGCGCGACCCACAAGAACACTGAAGCTTTCTTT,CASSATHKNTEAFF
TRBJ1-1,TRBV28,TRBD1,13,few,TGTGCCAGCAAAGACAGGGAGGACACTGAAGCTTTCTTT,CASKDREDTEAFF
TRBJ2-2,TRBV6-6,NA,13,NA,TGTGCCAGCATCTACAGGGAGGGCGGGGAGCTGTTTTTT,CASIYREGGELFF
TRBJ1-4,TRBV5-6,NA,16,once,TGTGCCAGCAGCTTCAGGACGGTGGCAACTAATGAAAAACTGTTTTTT,CASSFRTVATNEKLFF
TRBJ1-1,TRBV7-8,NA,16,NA,TGTGCCAGCAGCCTCCGGGACACCAGTCTTAACACTGAAGCTTTCTTT,CASSLRDTSLNTEAFF
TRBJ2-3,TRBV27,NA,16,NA,TGTGCCAGCAGCCAACCGGCTAGACTAGGCACAGATACGCAGTATTTT,CASSQPARLGTDTQYF
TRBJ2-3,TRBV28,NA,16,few,TGTGCCAGCAGTTTATTGAAGACAGGTCGTGCGGATACGCAGTATTTT,CASSLLKTGRADTQYF
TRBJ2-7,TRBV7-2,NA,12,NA,TGTGCCAGCAGCACCATAGGGCTGGAGCAGTACTTC,CASSTIGLEQYF
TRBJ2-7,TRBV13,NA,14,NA,TGTGCCAGCAGACCGGGACAACAATCCTACGAGCAGTACTTC,CASRPGQQSYEQYF
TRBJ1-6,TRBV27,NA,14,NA,TGTGCCAGCACTCCTGAGGGAGGTAATTCACCCCTCCACTTT,CASTPEGGNSPLHF
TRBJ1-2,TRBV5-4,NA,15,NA,TGTGCCAGCAGCTTGGAGGGGCTCGAAACTTATGGCTACACCTTC,CASSLEGLETYGYTF
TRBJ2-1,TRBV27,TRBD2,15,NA,TGTGCCAGCAGTTTAGCGGCGGGAGCCCACAATGAGCAGTTCTTC,CASSLAAGAHNEQFF
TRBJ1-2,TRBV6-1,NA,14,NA,TGTGCCAGCAGCACCCAGGGTGGTGGCTATGGCTACACCTTC,CASSTQGGGYGYTF
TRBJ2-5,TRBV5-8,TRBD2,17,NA,TGTGCCAGCAGCTTGGGAGCTAGCGGGAGGGCCGAAGAGACCCAGTACTTC,CASSLGASGRAEETQYF
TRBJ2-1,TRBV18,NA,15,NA,TGTGCCAGCTCGTATCCCTTAGACTATTCCAATGAGCAGTTCTTC,CASSYPLDYSNEQFF
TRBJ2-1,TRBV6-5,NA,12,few,TGTGCCAGCACCAACGTGCCCGATGAGCAGTTCTTC,CASTNVPDEQFF
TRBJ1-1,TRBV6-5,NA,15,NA,TGTGCCAGCAGTTACTCGGGAGCGCTGAACACTGAAGCTTTCTTT,CASSYSGALNTEAFF
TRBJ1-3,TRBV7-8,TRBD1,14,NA,TGTGCCAGCAGCTTAGCCAGGGGGGGAAACACCATATATTTT,CASSLARGGNTIYF
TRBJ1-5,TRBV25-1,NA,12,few,TGTGCCAGCAGTGTGGGGGGTCAGCCCCAGCATTTT,CASSVGGQPQHF
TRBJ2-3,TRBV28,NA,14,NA,TGTGCCAGCGTTCCGCGGTGGGCCACAGATACGCAGTATTTT,CASVPRWATDTQYF
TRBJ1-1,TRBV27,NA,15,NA,TGTGCCAGCAGTCCCGTGGGGAGGCGAGACACTGAAGCTTTCTTT,CASSPVGRRDTEAFF
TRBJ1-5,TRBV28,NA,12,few,TGTGCCAGCGCGACAGTCAATCAGCCCCAGCATTTT,CASATVNQPQHF
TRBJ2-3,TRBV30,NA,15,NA,TGTGCCTGGACCATAGGAGGGAGTTGGACAGATACGCAGTATTTT,CAWTIGGSWTDTQYF
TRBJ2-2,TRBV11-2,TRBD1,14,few,TGTGCCAGCAGCCCACAGGGGGCGACCGGGGAGCTGTTTTTT,CASSPQGATGELFF
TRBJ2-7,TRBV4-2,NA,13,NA,TGTGCCAGCAGCCAAGAAGGCTCCTCGGGACAGTACTTC,CASSQEGSSGQYF
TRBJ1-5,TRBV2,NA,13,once,TGTGCCAGCAGTGGATATGGCGATCAGCCCCAGCATTTT,CASSGYGDQPQHF
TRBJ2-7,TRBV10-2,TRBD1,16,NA,TGCGCCAGCAGTCACGGTCCCGGGACAGGGTATAACGAGCAGTACTTC,CASSHGPGTGYNEQYF
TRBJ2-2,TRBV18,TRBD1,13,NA,TGTGCCAGCCTTGTGGGACAGGGGCTGGAGCTGTTTTTT,CASLVGQGLELFF
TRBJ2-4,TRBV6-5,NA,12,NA,TGTGCCAGCAGTTCCCGAGCAAACATTCAGTACTTC,CASSSRANIQYF
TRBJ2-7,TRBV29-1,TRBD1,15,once,TGCAGCGTCGAGCGCGCTACAGGGGTGGTTAAGGAGCAGTACTTC,CSVERATGVVKEQYF
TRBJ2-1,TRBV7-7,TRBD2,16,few,TGTGCTAGCAGCCTCCGGACTAGCGACGGGGTCAATGAGCAGTTCTTC,CASSLRTSDGVNEQFF
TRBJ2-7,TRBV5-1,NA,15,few,TGCGCCAGCAGCTTGGCATCAGGAGGCTCCTACGAGCAGTACTTC,CASSLASGGSYEQYF
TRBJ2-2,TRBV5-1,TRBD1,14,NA,TGCGCCAGCAGCGGACAGGGTTCCACCGGGGAGCTGTTTTTT,CASSGQGSTGELFF
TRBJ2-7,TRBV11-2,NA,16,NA,TGTGCCAGCAGCTTAGATGGAGGAGGGACCTACTACGAGCAGTACTTC,CASSLDGGGTYYEQYF
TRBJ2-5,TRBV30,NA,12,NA,TGTGCCTGGGAGGGATTACAAGAGACCCAGTACTTC,CAWEGLQETQYF
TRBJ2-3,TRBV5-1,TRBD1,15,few,TGCGCCAGCAGCTCACAGGGGGCGCGAGCGGATACGCAGTATTTT,CASSSQGARADTQYF
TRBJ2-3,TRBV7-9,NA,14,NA,TGTGCCAGCAGCCGCAATTCGGGCACAGATACGCAGTATTTT,CASSRNSGTDTQYF
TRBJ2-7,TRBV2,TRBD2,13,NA,TGTGCCAGCATAAGCGGGAGGAAAGACGGGCAGTACTTC,CASISGRKDGQYF
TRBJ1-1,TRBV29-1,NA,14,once,TGCAGCGCCCGGCCCACTCTTACGCACACTGAAGCTTTCTTT,CSARPTLTHTEAFF
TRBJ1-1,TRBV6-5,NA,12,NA,TGTGCCACAAACCGGGGGAACACTGAAGCTTTCTTT,CATNRGNTEAFF
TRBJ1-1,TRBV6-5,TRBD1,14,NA,TGTGCCAGCAAATTCGGGACAGCGAACACTGAAGCTTTCTTT,CASKFGTANTEAFF
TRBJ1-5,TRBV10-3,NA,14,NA,TGTGCCATCAGTGCGGGGGAACCCAATCAGCCCCAGCATTTT,CAISAGEPNQPQHF
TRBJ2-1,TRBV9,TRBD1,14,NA,TGTGCCAGCAGCACAGGGGGCAACGGCAATGAGCAGTTCTTC,CASSTGGNGNEQFF